This T cell receptor (beta chain) is drawn from a study of blood T cell repertoires in COVID-19 (dated by TCRdb to about 2020). Study-wide context: Collaborator samples came from the United States, Italy and Spain and covered acute and convalescent phases of COVID-19. The prospective study material was composed of cDNA or gDNA derived from T cells, B-cell-depleted T cells, or PBMCs. Deeply sampled blood TCRbeta repertoires from subjects exposed to, actively infected with, or recovered from COVID-19 were included in the dataset. The repertoires were made available in a free public database intended to serve as a resource for research on the immune response to SARS-CoV-2. Samples came from the ongoing ImmuneRACE study (first 160 participants) plus 1,254 subjects from 6 global collaborators. The sample metadata nearly always contained a de-identified subject ID, COVID-19 status, age in years and sex. Where available, HLA class I and class II types were obtained from metadata supplied by the sample provider rather than from assay-based typing.

The CDR3 runs 18 residues from the cysteine to the phenylalanine. Just CDR3 DNA is preserved here, 54 bases in frame from base 1. V trim: 6 bases; J trim: 2 bases; unmatched bases: 13. The germline V gene encodes CDR1 KGHSH and CDR2 LQKENI. With respect to this clone: Its antigen remains undetermined. No much larger clonotype is one base removed from it; base qualities were not supplied.

Overall study outcomes, separate from this receptor: The amount of clinical and demographic metadata varied by source and participant and was provided uncurated.

Whole blood was collected in K2EDTA tubes by collaborating institutions according to the institutions' own protocols. Collaborator samples were shipped for TCRbeta analysis as frozen whole blood, isolated PBMCs, or DNA extracted from either sample type. TCRbeta CDR3 regions were amplified from genomic DNA using the immunoSEQ Assay, a bias-controlled multiplex PCR. Per the original workflow: Nucleated cell counts per sample were estimated from amplification of reference gene primers within the assay. To quantify the absolute abundance of each unique TCRbeta CDR3 rearrangement, sequence reads were collapsed and filtered. For each sample, productive Simpson clonality was calculated by taking the square root of Simpson's diversity index across productive rearrangements. TCRdb mirrors the immuneACCESS table, restricted to in-frame sequences. Some clones are absent from its copies; in checked studies, under half trace to an unresolved V gene, and the reason for the others is unknown. V, J and clone size derive from that table, while D and trimming were established from the DNA sequence. The sample table lists 40,000 to 50,000 clones, roughly 85% of them with a count of one. The ten largest clones capture 20% to 30% of the sample.

The chain joins TRBV18 to TRBJ1-3; TRBD1 matches 10 bases in the middle. Input material: peripheral blood. This sequence originates from a man between 65 and 85 years old with acute or convalescent COVID-19. The CDR3 region: CASSHTIGTGDAGNTIYF. The DNA is TGTGCCAGCTCCCACACAATCGGGACAGGGGACGCTGGAAACACCATATATTTT. The CDR3 plus the reference TRBV18 and TRBJ1-3 genes for the other parts give the full variable domain: NAGVMQNPRHLVRRRGQEARLRCSPMKGHSHVYWYRQLPEEGLKFMVYLQKENIIDESGMPKERFSAEFPKEGPSILRIQQVVRGDSAAYFCASSHTIGTGDAGNTIYFGEGSWLTVV.